This TCR beta chain was sequenced for a study of blood T cell repertoires in COVID-19. Study context: Whether acute or convalescent, the COVID-19 samples came from the United States, Italy and Spain.

Only in-frame clones appear in the TCRdb table, and some are missing; sequencing was by immunoSEQ multiplex PCR. The sample lists around 40,000 clones, just under 90% seen once, with less than 5% in the top ten. Only a few counts were recorded for this clone. This TCR was recovered from a man aged 40-55 years with COVID-19, enrolled during active disease. The sample consisted of peripheral blood.

The CDR3 nucleotides read TGCGCCAGCAGCCTAGGACAGGAAGAGACCCAGTACTTC. Its translation: CASSLGQEETQYF. The chain links TRBV5-1 to TRBJ2-5; TRBD1 matches 7 bases. The V gene end was trimmed by 4 bases and the J gene end by 3 bases; junction bases not matched to a gene: 3. Germline lookup yields CDR1 SGHRS and CDR2 YFSETQ. This CDR3 comprises 13 residues. The entire variable domain, with the rest obtained from reference TRBV5-1 and TRBJ2-5, is as follows: KAGVTQTPRYLIKTRGQQVTLSCSPISGHRSVSWYQQTPGQGLQFLFEYFSETQRNKGNFPGRFSGRQFSNSRSEMNVSTLELGDSALYLCASSLGQEETQYFGPGTRLLVL.